This is a list of T cell receptor beta chains from one sample in a study of blood T cell repertoires in COVID-19. Sequencing was performed with immunoSEQ multiplex PCR; in TCRdb, only in-frame clones are kept and a portion is missing. The sample has 250,000 to 350,000 clones, almost 90% seen once. Source material: peripheral blood. The receptors originated from a woman aged 30 to 39 with COVID-19, enrolled during active disease. The CDR3 runs from the conserved cysteine through the conserved F or W. Each record gives: V gene, clone size, J gene, CDR3 protein. Size tells how often a clone was seen (once, few, many) or the class of an expanded clone, and some rows leave it out.

TRBV30	.	TRBJ2-3	CAWSVGLQGAGTDTQYF
TRBV7-9	.	TRBJ2-7	CASSSLLDEQYF
TRBV24-1	.	TRBJ1-5	CATSDRRGSNQPQHF
TRBV5-1	.	TRBJ2-7	CASSLLPSGGLEQYF
TRBV3-1/TRBV3-2	.	TRBJ1-3	CASSRTQGASGNTIYF
TRBV3-1/TRBV3-2	.	TRBJ1-5	CASSQAGGGNQPQHF
TRBV6-5	.	TRBJ1-4	CASSPGGWEKLFF
TRBV7-2	.	TRBJ1-1	CASSLAAGWRTEAFF
TRBV28	.	TRBJ1-1	CASSPWNTEAFF
TRBV7-3	.	TRBJ2-1	CASSLTASPSSYNEQFF
TRBV7-9	.	TRBJ2-3	CASSLVRGTDTQYF
TRBV25-1	.	TRBJ2-2	CANNPSLAGGYTGELFF
TRBV7-7	.	TRBJ2-5	CASSKGQGMETQYF
TRBV6-5	.	TRBJ2-7	CASSLTSGTSYEQYF
TRBV6-5	.	TRBJ1-3	CASRRQGFFRNTIYF
TRBV19	.	TRBJ1-2	CASSSGTAIRYGYTF
TRBV6-2/TRBV6-3	.	TRBJ2-7	CASSYSKGTGTYEQYF
TRBV2	few	TRBJ2-7	CASSVQGLAGVQYF
TRBV6-4	.	TRBJ1-5	CASSPTGGNQPQHF
TRBV6-4	.	TRBJ1-2	CASWPGTDGYTF
TRBV10-1	.	TRBJ1-1	CASSGTGRNTEAFF
TRBV6-1	.	TRBJ2-5	CASSEGPAGTQYF
TRBV28	.	TRBJ1-4	CASSLSGQGYEKLFF
TRBV30	once	TRBJ1-1	CAWTRGANTEAFF
TRBV7-9	.	TRBJ1-6	CASSLDRNDSPLHF
TRBV5-6	.	TRBJ2-7	CASSWGTGAYEQYF
TRBV28	.	TRBJ2-5	CASSPPWGDYQETQYF
TRBV9	.	TRBJ2-5	CASSLTTGRETQYF
TRBV27	.	TRBJ2-1	CASSPSGPGLGGNEQFF
TRBV5-5	once	TRBJ1-1	CASSFWGGTEAFF
TRBV19	.	TRBJ2-2	CASSMGLTGELFF
TRBV5-1	.	TRBJ2-2	CASSRGAPTAGELFF
TRBV15	.	TRBJ2-1	CATSGPGLALHEQFF
TRBV28	.	TRBJ2-7	CASSLAGANYEQYF
TRBV12-5	.	TRBJ2-5	CASGLGGPGIQETQYF
TRBV11-2	.	TRBJ2-3	CASSRAGPDTQYF
TRBV28	.	TRBJ2-2	CASSYRGSGELFF
TRBV2	.	TRBJ2-7	CASSEAGDEQYF
TRBV5-1	.	TRBJ2-7	CASSLTGIRAYEQYF
TRBV25-1	.	TRBJ1-3	CASKPSTGSGNTIYF
TRBV7-2	.	TRBJ2-5	CASSFDRGKETQYF
TRBV3-1/TRBV3-2	.	TRBJ2-1	CASSQGPLAGIYNEQFF
TRBV5-4	.	TRBJ2-2	CASSLGGWNTGELFF
TRBV4-2	.	TRBJ2-3	CATARGLETDTQYF
TRBV7-3	.	TRBJ2-1	CASSPDNEQFF
TRBV11-2	.	TRBJ2-5	CASSLYLLETQYF
TRBV4-3	.	TRBJ1-2	CASSQDTGDYGYTF
TRBV23-1	.	TRBJ1-2	CASSQSKQGDYGYTF
TRBV28	.	TRBJ1-1	CASSWGTGTEAFF
TRBV27	.	TRBJ2-7	CASSSTSLGSYFFEQYF
TRBV7-8	.	TRBJ2-2	CASSLEQGNTGELFF
TRBV2	few	TRBJ1-4	CASSYNRVEKLFF
TRBV24-1	.	TRBJ2-1	CATSDASGRARFNEQFF